This TCR beta chain derives from a study of Tregs in tolerant kidney transplant recipients (dated by TCRdb to between 2019 and 2020). About the investigation overall: The study applied TCRbeta sequencing to find donor-specific regulatory T cells before combined kidney and bone marrow transplantation and then followed those same cells after transplant. Several methods of expanding Tregs specific for an allogeneic donor were compared by TCRbeta repertoire sequencing in a few healthy controls. Paper-wide results and their limitations: Expanding Tregs with activated donor B cells appeared to identify the most biologically relevant and donor-specific TCRbeta repertoire. The study was constrained by small patient numbers, and validation of the findings is required in larger populations and under other immunosuppression protocols. Biological reproducibility was not directly assessed, although technical replication error appeared to be minimal.

For TCRbeta CDR3 sequencing, genomic DNA from the sorted cells was extracted using the QIAGEN DNeasy Blood and Tissue Kit. High-throughput TCRbeta CDR3 sequencing, which included PCR amplification with bias correction and internal controls, was done commercially through immunoSEQ. In the authors' own workflow: Unique productive TCRbeta sequences were defined by CDR3 nucleotide sequence where primers matched, otherwise by CDR3 amino acid sequence with Vbeta and Jbeta genes. Sorting error was corrected by removing sequences shared between sorted populations at a frequency ratio of 2:1 or less, and the remaining shared sequences were assigned to the higher population. A sequence was defined as donor-reactive if the sequence was expanded at least 5-fold in CFSE-low cells compared with unstimulated cells and had a frequency of at least 0.01% in CFSE-low cells. Jensen-Shannon divergence calculated on the top 100 TCRbeta sequences ranked by frequency was used to measure repertoire divergence. For any sample with multiple sequencing runs, sorting error was corrected in each run separately before the runs were pooled. TCRdb took over this immuneACCESS table, retaining in-frame rearrangements with V and J assigned. Such tables are incomplete; in checked studies, under half of the missing clones stem from an unresolved V gene, and the remainder is unexplained. The V and J calls and clone size come from that table; D and trimming were worked out from the DNA. The sample profile shows about 240,000 clones; 84% of them were found once. The top ten clonotypes cover around 0.6% of the sample.

The CDR3 numbers 15 residues from cysteine through phenylalanine. Only CDR3 DNA remains: 45 bases, in frame from the first base. V was cut back by 2 bases and J by 0 bases, leaving a gap of 9 bases between them. CDR1 and CDR2 are drawn from the germline V gene: SGHRS, YFSETQ. Unstimulated Tregs (CD4+CD25+CD127-), CD4+ non-Tregs (CD4+CD25-), CD4 and CD8 cells were FACS-sorted from thawed PBMCs. Blood from healthy controls was obtained either as purchased buffy coats or from healthy volunteers. Healthy control blood was separated into PBMCs by Ficoll density gradient and cryopreserved, and patient PBMCs were collected both before and after transplant. As regards this clone: Its antigen is unknown. No base quality information exists; no much larger clone differs at one position.

This TCR derives from a human donor in good health. This receptor chain uses TRBV5-1 and TRBJ2-1; the D gene is perhaps TRBD2, from 6 matching bases. The sequenced material came from CD4+ T cells from blood. The CDR3 protein is CASSFEGGSYNEQFF. The nucleotides are TGCGCCAGCAGCTTCGAGGGAGGCTCCTACAATGAGCAGTTCTTC.